This TCR beta chain was recovered during a study of cytomegalovirus exposure and HLA in healthy donors. This PCR relied on a set of 60 Vbeta primers and 13 Jbeta primers. TCRdb's table, derived via immunoSEQ multiplex PCR, lists solely in-frame clones and lacks some. This sample has 150,000 to 200,000 clones; 80% to 85% occur once, and the top ten carry about 0.26%. Whole-study results and caveats: Clonal expansion, a later analysis showed, was greater in HLA-associated TCR beta chains than in equally common others.

This clone was seen only a few times. The antigen is unknown. Germline V gene sequence: CDR1 SGHDT, CDR2 YYEEEE. CDR3 length: 14 residues. Trimming left V 0 bases short and J 2 bases short, with 8 bases between. Sequenced input: PBMCs. The chain uses TRBV5-6 and TRBJ2-5; D is perhaps TRBD1 (6 bases). The source of this sequence is a boy younger than 18 in good health and CMV-seronegative. This chain's CDR3 is CASSLADRQETQYF. In DNA form, the CDR3 reads TGTGCCAGCAGCTTGGCGGACAGACAAGAGACCCAGTACTTC.